This passage covers 17 T cell receptor beta chains from one sample sequenced in a study of shared clonotypes between healthy human individuals. The repertoire was sequenced with immunoSEQ multiplex PCR; TCRdb's copy has only in-frame clones and lacks some. The repertoire holds about 490,000 clones, with roughly 80% as singletons. The material sequenced was PBMCs. These receptors came from a woman between 40 and 55 years old in good health. Some clones in this sample may be carry-over from other donors' samples.

This rearrangement joins TRBV9 to TRBJ2-7, with a tentative D call TRBD1 (5 bases). From germline, CDR1 is SGDLS and CDR2 YYNGEE. The germline V and J ends were trimmed by 4 bases and 2 bases, with 16 bases remaining between them. The CDR3 length is 15 residues. This CDR3 is CASSHNVETAYEQYF. DNA of the CDR3: TGTGCCAGCAGCCACAACGTTGAGACAGCCTACGAGCAGTACTTC.

The chain uses TRBV28 and TRBJ1-1; D not resolved. Deletions cut 3 bases from V and 7 bases from J, with 15 bases between. Germline V gene sequence: CDR1 MDHEN, CDR2 SYDVKM. The CDR3 has 14 residues. CDR3 protein: CASSFPWAQSEAFF. DNA of the CDR3: TGTGCCAGCAGTTTCCCATGGGCACAGAGTGAAGCTTTCTTT. The full variable domain, rest sourced from reference TRBV28 and TRBJ1-1, is DVKVTQSSRYLVKRTGEKVFLECVQDMDHENMFWYRQDPGLGLRLIYFSYDVKMKEKGDIPEGYSVSREKKERFSLILESASTNQTSMYLCASSFPWAQSEAFFGQGTRLTVV.

V and J are TRBV5-1 and TRBJ2-5, with TRBD1 matching 7 bases. The ends lost 4 bases at V and 4 bases at J; junction bases unmatched: 7. Germline lookup yields CDR1 SGHRS and CDR2 YFSETQ. The CDR3 runs 14 residues. The CDR3 nucleotides are TGCGCCAGCAGCGTCAATACAGGGGCAGAGACCCAGTACTTC. As protein: CASSVNTGAETQYF.

The chain has TRBV28 and TRBJ2-3, with 7 bases aligning to TRBD2. Germline-derived CDR1 and CDR2 are MDHEN and SYDVKM. The CDR3 is 18 amino acids. V shed 4 bases, J shed 7 bases, and the junction held 20 bases outside the gene matches. CDR3 in DNA: TGTGCCAGCAGTTCCCCGCGTTTGTCCAGCGGGATGGGGAATACGCAGTATTTT. Translating it yields CASSSPRLSSGMGNTQYF.

In its sample, this clone was seen once. This sequence joins TRBV6-1 and TRBJ1-1; D gene uncertain. Trimming removed 5 bases at V and 10 bases at J, with 17 bases between. Per the germline V gene, CDR1 is MNHNS and CDR2 is SASEGT. There are 13 residues in the CDR3. The CDR3 spells CASSPSRTARAFF. CDR3 in DNA: TGTGCCAGCAGTCCCTCGCGGACGGCGCGAGCTTTCTTT.

A note on this clone: A far more abundant clone sits one base away, making this likely a read error. The V and J genes are TRBV11-2 and TRBJ2-7; D gene unclear. The CDR3 sequence is 13 residues long. Germline CDR1 is SGHAT and CDR2 is FQNNGV. CDR3 loop: CAGSLNPGVEQYF. The CDR3 DNA reads as TGTGCCGGCAGCTTAAATCCGGGCGTCGAGCAGTACTTC.

On this clone: The junction departs from the called germline gene at one end, perhaps through a read error. This sequence joins TRBV7-7 and TRBJ2-1; 9 bases are shared with TRBD2. The CDR3 has 16 amino acids. Germline V gene sequence: CDR1 SSHAT, CDR2 FNYEAQ (reference sequence). CDR3 DNA: TGTGCTAGCAGCCCTGGGGCTAGCGGGACGGGCAATGAGCAGTTCTTC. It translates to CASSPGASGTGNEQFF.

The rearrangement joins TRBV29-1 to TRBJ2-1, with TRBD1 matching over 9 bases. Per germline, CDR1 SQVTM and CDR2 ANQGSEA. Trimming took 2 bases from V and 2 from J; bases not matched to a gene: 4. This CDR3 is built from 15 residues. The CDR3 region is CSVENRGQTYNEQFF. CDR3 sequence (DNA): TGCAGCGTTGAAAACAGGGGGCAAACCTACAATGAGCAGTTCTTC.

The chain uses TRBV18 and TRBJ1-1; the D is unclear. Germline assignment: CDR1 KGHSH and CDR2 LQKENI. The CDR3 runs 13 residues. V lost 8 bases and J 3 bases, leaving 13 bases between the germline ends. CDR3 coding DNA: TGTGCCAGCCTAAGGGATTACGACACTGAAGCTTTCTTT. This gives the protein CASLRDYDTEAFF.

The count of this clone is one. The chain uses TRBV2 and TRBJ1-1, with unresolved D. Trimming took 6 bases from V and 0 from J, leaving 8 bases between them. This CDR3 has 13 amino acids. Germline V lookup: CDR1 SNHLY, CDR2 FYNNEI. The CDR3 protein is CASRVGLNTEAFF. In DNA form, the CDR3 reads TGTGCCAGCAGGGTGGGATTGAACACTGAAGCTTTCTTT.

The chain combines TRBV7-2 with TRBJ2-2, with no clear D. V lost 1 base, J lost 7 bases, and 13 bases lay in between. This CDR3 comprises 15 residues. CDR1 is SGHTA and CDR2 is FQGNSA in the germline V gene. The DNA of the CDR3 is TGTGCCAGCAGCTTAGTGAAGGAGCGTGTCGGGGAGCTGTTTTTT. It yields the protein CASSLVKERVGELFF.

The rearrangement uses TRBV18 and TRBJ2-7, with 7 bases lining up with TRBD1. V was clipped by 2 bases and J by 3 bases; unmatched bases: 1. From germline, CDR1 is KGHSH and CDR2 LQKENI. The CDR3 runs 13 residues. The CDR3 DNA follows: TGTGCCAGCTCACCAAGACAGGGCTACGAGCAGTACTTC. Residues: CASSPRQGYEQYF. Filled out from reference TRBV18 and TRBJ2-7, the complete variable domain reads NAGVMQNPRHLVRRRGQEARLRCSPMKGHSHVYWYRQLPEEGLKFMVYLQKENIIDESGMPKERFSAEFPKEGPSILRIQQVVRGDSAAYFCASSPRQGYEQYFGPGTRLTVT.

This chain uses TRBV30 with TRBJ2-3, with D unclear. The CDR3 consists of 12 residues. The germline V gene has CDR1 GTSNPN and CDR2 SVGIG (reference sequence). The ends were cut back, 0 bases at V and 13 bases at J, with 14 bases in the middle. The CDR3 spells CAWSVSQGLKYF. The CDR3 coding sequence is TGTGCCTGGAGTGTGAGTCAAGGGTTAAAGTATTTT.

V gene TRBV5-8 combines with J gene TRBJ2-2; 9 nucleotides line up with TRBD1. Germline lookup yields CDR1 SGHTS and CDR2 YDEGEE. Germline trimming cut 0 bases from V and 4 bases from J; bases unmatched to any gene: 4. This CDR3 has 16 residues. CDR3 in amino acids: CASSLGVTGGTGELFF. The CDR3 nucleotides read TGTGCCAGCAGCTTGGGAGTGACAGGGGGCACCGGGGAGCTGTTTTTT.

The chain carries TRBV2 and TRBJ2-7; 11 bases line up with TRBD2. Per germline, CDR1 SNHLY and CDR2 FYNNEI. V was clipped by 3 bases and J by 0 bases; unmatched bases: 7. CDR3 size: 17 residues. CDR3 region: CASSEGPLAGGSYEQYF. CDR3 DNA sequence: TGTGCCAGCAGTGAGGGCCCGCTAGCGGGAGGCTCCTACGAGCAGTACTTC.

The chain couples TRBV6-6 to TRBJ2-2; D remains unclear. V was shortened by 7 bases and J by 0 bases, with 9 bases between the two germline ends. This CDR3 is built from 14 residues. Germline V gene lookup returns CDR1 MNHNY and CDR2 SVGAGI (reference sequence). The CDR3 here is CASTLAPNTGELFF. CDR3 coding DNA: TGTGCCAGCACCTTAGCCCCGAACACCGGGGAGCTGTTTTTT.

Ten or more counts support this clone. V and J are TRBV7-9 and TRBJ1-1, with 7 bases matching TRBD1. CDR3 length: 16 amino acids. V was pared by 4 bases and J by 4 bases, with 12 bases of the junction left unmatched. Looked up from germline, CDR1 is SEHNR and CDR2 is FQNEAQ (reference sequence). CDR3 in amino acids: CASSSFRTGGSTEAFF. The CDR3, as DNA: TGTGCCAGCAGCTCATTCCGGACAGGAGGGAGCACTGAAGCTTTCTTT.